One sample yielded the 20 T cell receptor beta chains listed below, sequenced in a study of shared clonotypes between healthy human individuals. The assay was immunoSEQ multiplex PCR, and TCRdb's table has in-frame clones only and misses some. The table includes about 2.2 million clones, approximately 94% detected once. Naive CD8 cells, CD45RO-negative and positively selected for CCR7, excluded terminally differentiated effector memory CD45RA+ cells. Sequenced: naive CD8+ T cells from PBMCs. Receptors were obtained from a man aged 18 to 29 in good health. Some clones in this sample may be carry-over from other donors' samples.

This chain uses TRBV27 with TRBJ2-7, with TRBD1 as a possible D gene (7 bases). There are 13 residues in the CDR3. Germline V gene sequence: CDR1 MNHEY, CDR2 SMNVEV (reference sequence). V lost 11 bases and J lost 5, with 19 bases in between. The CDR3 here is CASGGTQAHEQYF. In nucleotides, the CDR3 is TGTGCCTCAGGGGGGACTCAGGCCCACGAGCAGTACTTC.

The chain uses TRBV15 and TRBJ2-5; no reliable D call. V lost 0 bases, J lost 2 bases, and 13 bases lay in between. Looked up from germline, CDR1 is LNHNV and CDR2 is YYDKDF (reference sequence). This CDR3 is built from 16 residues. Here the CDR3 DNA reads TGTGCCACCAGCAGAGAAAGGGAACTACTACAAGAGACCCAGTACTTC. Its translation: CATSRERELLQETQYF. The full variable domain, rest sourced from reference TRBV15 and TRBJ2-5, is DAMVIQNPRYQVTQFGKPVTLSCSQTLNHNVMYWYQQKSSQAPKLLFHYYDKDFNNEADTPDNFQSRRPNTSFCFLDIRSPGLGDTAMYLCATSRERELLQETQYFGPGTRLLVL.

This chain uses TRBV7-9 with TRBJ2-7; D might be TRBD2 (6 bases). V was pared by 5 bases and J by 2 bases, with 13 bases between. Germline CDR1 reads SEHNR; CDR2 reads FQNEAQ (reference sequence). The CDR3 loop spans 14 amino acids. This chain's CDR3 is CASSTRLETYEQYF. CDR3 DNA: TGTGCCAGCAGCACCCGACTAGAGACCTACGAGCAGTACTTC.

As concerns this clone: Distinct nucleotide sequences in the sample also encode this CDR3. The chain has TRBV7-9 and TRBJ2-5; D possibly corresponds to TRBD1 (5 bases). The V end lost 2 bases, the J end lost 0 bases, and 7 bases lay between the germline ends. The CDR3 runs to 14 residues. The germline CDR1 and CDR2 sequences are SEHNR and FQNEAQ (reference sequence). CDR3 bases: TGTGCCAGCAGCTTAACAGGTTACCAAGAGACCCAGTACTTC. Amino acids: CASSLTGYQETQYF.

CDR3 amino acids: CASRYRVSYEQYF. Here the CDR3 DNA reads TGTGCCAGCAGGTACAGGGTTTCCTACGAGCAGTACTTC. The chain links TRBV5-5 to TRBJ2-7; maybe TRBD1 (6 bases). The germline V gene encodes CDR1 SGHKS and CDR2 YYEKEE (reference sequence). The CDR3 consists of 13 residues. V was shortened by 5 bases and J by 1 base, with 10 bases between the two germline ends.

The chain has TRBV27 and TRBJ1-1; unclear D gene. This CDR3 has 12 amino acids. Germline V CDR1 and CDR2: MNHEY, SMNVEV (reference sequence). The V end was cut by 4 bases, the J end by 8 bases, with 11 bases between. CDR3 coding DNA: TGTGCCAGCAGTTCCTTGACCCAAGAAGCTTTCTTT. It specifies CASSSLTQEAFF.

This clone appeared a single time. The gene calls are TRBV4-1 and TRBJ1-1; perhaps TRBD1 as D (5 bases). The CDR3 has 18 residues. Germline CDR1 is MGHRA and CDR2 is YSYEKL. V was trimmed by 1 base and J by 7 bases, leaving 25 bases between them. CDR3 DNA: TGCGCCAGCAGCCAAGTTGGGGCAGTCCCTCTACTCCCAGGTGAAGCTTTCTTT. It is translated as CASSQVGAVPLLPGEAFF.

V is TRBV28 and J is TRBJ2-5; possible D gene TRBD2, 5 bases. The V gene lost 3 bases and the J gene lost 1 base, with 12 bases spanning the gap. The CDR3 contains 15 residues. CDR1 and CDR2 from the germline V gene are MDHEN and SYDVKM. As DNA, the CDR3 is TGTGCCAGCAGTTTCCAGGAGGCCGGCCAAGAGACCCAGTACTTC. It translates to CASSFQEAGQETQYF.

V and J are TRBV11-2 and TRBJ2-2; 10 bases match TRBD1. Losses at the gene ends were 5 bases for V and 5 bases for J; bases not matched to a gene: 11. Per the germline V gene, CDR1 is SGHAT and CDR2 is FQNNGV. The CDR3 is made up of 17 amino acids. The CDR3 region is CASSVNRDRGTTGELFF. The CDR3 nucleotides read TGTGCCAGCAGCGTGAACCGGGACAGGGGTACGACCGGGGAGCTGTTTTTT.

Points on this clone: Other DNA sequences within the sample encode an identical CDR3. This sequence joins TRBV19 and TRBJ2-2; perhaps D is TRBD1 or TRBD2 (7 bases each). Germline loops: CDR1 LNHDA, CDR2 SQIVND (reference sequence). The CDR3 extends over 15 amino acids. Trimming cost V 4 bases and J 5 bases, with 14 bases left between them. This CDR3 is CASSTDREGTGELFF. The CDR3 nucleotides read TGTGCCAGTAGTACCGACAGGGAGGGAACCGGGGAGCTGTTTTTT.

The J gene is TRBJ2-7, the V gene TRBV6-1; a possible D gene is TRBD2 (5 bases). V was pared by 5 bases and J by 2 bases, with 16 bases between. Germline V gene lookup returns CDR1 MNHNS and CDR2 SASEGT. The CDR3 loop spans 15 amino acids. The CDR3: CASSPQWLAPYEQYF. DNA of the CDR3: TGTGCCAGCAGTCCCCAGTGGCTAGCCCCCTACGAGCAGTACTTC.

V gene TRBV4-3 combines with J gene TRBJ2-7; D may correspond to TRBD1 or TRBD2 (5 bases each). The CDR3 runs to 15 residues. Trimming removed 1 base at V and 0 bases at J, with 10 bases between. Germline-derived CDR1 and CDR2 are LGHNA and YSLEER. DNA of the CDR3: TGCGCCAGCAGCCAAGGGTCCGGGACCTCCTACGAGCAGTACTTC. Translating gives CASSQGSGTSYEQYF.

In its sample, this clone was seen once. This chain links TRBV27 with TRBJ1-2; no clear D. The CDR3 contains 14 residues. Looked up from germline, CDR1 is MNHEY and CDR2 is SMNVEV (reference sequence). The V and J ends lost 4 bases and 4 bases respectively, with 13 bases between them. The CDR3 loop is CASSSLRESYGYTF. The CDR3 nucleotides read TGTGCCAGCAGTTCCCTCCGGGAGAGCTATGGCTACACCTTC.

V and J are TRBV19 and TRBJ1-1; D gene uncertain. The germline V gene has CDR1 LNHDA and CDR2 SQIVND (reference sequence). This CDR3 region has 13 residues. Between the trimmed V and J ends, which lost 3 bases and 5 bases, there was a span of 10 bases. CDR3 DNA sequence: TGTGCCAGTAGTATCGGCAGGTGGACTGAAGCTTTCTTT. Protein product: CASSIGRWTEAFF.

V gene TRBV19 combines with J gene TRBJ1-2, with D uncertain. Trimming left V 3 bases short and J 4 bases short, with 15 bases between. There are 15 residues in the CDR3. Germline V gene data show CDR1 as LNHDA and CDR2 as SQIVND (reference sequence). This CDR3 reads CASSITMANSYGYTF. As DNA, the CDR3 is TGTGCCAGTAGTATTACGATGGCGAACTCCTATGGCTACACCTTC.

For this clone: A read error may produce the germline difference seen at one junction end. The chain uses TRBV4-1 and TRBJ1-1; maybe TRBD1 (5 bases). Germline CDR1 reads MGHRA; CDR2 reads YSYEKL. This CDR3 is 16 amino acids long. The CDR3 region is CASSQEGRGGNAEAFF. CDR3 coding DNA: TGCGCCAGCAGCCAAGAGGGGCGGGGGGGGAACGCTGAAGCTTTCTTT.

V is TRBV4-1 and J is TRBJ2-2, with D hard to call. The CDR3 has 16 amino acids. Germline-derived CDR1 and CDR2 are MGHRA and YSYEKL. Trimming stripped 3 bases from V and 0 bases from J, with 11 bases between. CDR3 loop: CASSHLLGSNTGELFF. In nucleotides, the CDR3 is TGCGCCAGCAGCCACCTACTCGGATCGAACACCGGGGAGCTGTTTTTT.

This clone was detected once. The V call is TRBV7-9, the J call TRBJ1-3; D is possibly TRBD1 (5 bases). The CDR3 loop spans 16 amino acids. V was clipped by 6 bases and J by 4 bases, with 19 bases between them. Germline-derived CDR1 and CDR2 are SEHNR and FQNEAQ (reference sequence). Here the CDR3 DNA reads TGTGCCAGCAGTTCAACCCACCGGGACGACGGAAACACCATATATTTT. This sequence encodes CASSSTHRDDGNTIYF.

CDR3 residues: CASSLRDRPFGEQFF. The DNA for the CDR3 is TGTGCCAGCAGTTTACGGGACAGGCCTTTCGGGGAGCAGTTCTTC. The chain recombines TRBV27 with TRBJ2-1, with 8 nucleotides matching TRBD1. The CDR3 is 15 residues long. V shed 2 bases, J shed 10 bases, and the junction held 10 bases outside the gene matches. Per the germline V gene, CDR1 is MNHEY and CDR2 is SMNVEV (reference sequence).

The chain couples TRBV29-1 to TRBJ2-5, with 7 bases that match TRBD2. Gene TRBJ2-7 matches the end of the DNA better, so the J call may be wrong. The CDR3 covers 14 residues. Germline V lookup: CDR1 SQVTM, CDR2 ANQGSEA. CDR3 residues: CSVAGGVNSYEQYF. CDR3 nucleotides: TGCAGCGTTGCGGGGGGAGTCAACTCCTACGAGCAGTACTTC.